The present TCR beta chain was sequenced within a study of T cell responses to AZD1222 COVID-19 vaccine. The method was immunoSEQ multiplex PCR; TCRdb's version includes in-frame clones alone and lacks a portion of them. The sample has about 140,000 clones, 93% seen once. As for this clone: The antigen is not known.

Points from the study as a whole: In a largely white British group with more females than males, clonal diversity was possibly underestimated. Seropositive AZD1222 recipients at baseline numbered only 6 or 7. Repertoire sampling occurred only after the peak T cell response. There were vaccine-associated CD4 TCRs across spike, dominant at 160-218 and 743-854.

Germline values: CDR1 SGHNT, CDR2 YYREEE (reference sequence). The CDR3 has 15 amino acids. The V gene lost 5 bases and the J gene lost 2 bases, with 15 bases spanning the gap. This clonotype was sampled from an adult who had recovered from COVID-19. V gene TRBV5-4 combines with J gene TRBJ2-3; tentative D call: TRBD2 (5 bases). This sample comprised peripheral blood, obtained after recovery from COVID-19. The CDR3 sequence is CASRYSGSPTDTQYF. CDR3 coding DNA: TGTGCCAGCAGATACAGCGGAAGTCCCACAGATACGCAGTATTTT. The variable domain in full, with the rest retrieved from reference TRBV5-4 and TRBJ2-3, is ETGVTQSPTHLIKTRGQQVTLRCSSQSGHNTVSWYQQALGQGPQFIFQYYREEENGRGNFPPRFSGLQFPNYSSELNVNALELDDSALYLCASRYSGSPTDTQYFGPGTRLTVL.